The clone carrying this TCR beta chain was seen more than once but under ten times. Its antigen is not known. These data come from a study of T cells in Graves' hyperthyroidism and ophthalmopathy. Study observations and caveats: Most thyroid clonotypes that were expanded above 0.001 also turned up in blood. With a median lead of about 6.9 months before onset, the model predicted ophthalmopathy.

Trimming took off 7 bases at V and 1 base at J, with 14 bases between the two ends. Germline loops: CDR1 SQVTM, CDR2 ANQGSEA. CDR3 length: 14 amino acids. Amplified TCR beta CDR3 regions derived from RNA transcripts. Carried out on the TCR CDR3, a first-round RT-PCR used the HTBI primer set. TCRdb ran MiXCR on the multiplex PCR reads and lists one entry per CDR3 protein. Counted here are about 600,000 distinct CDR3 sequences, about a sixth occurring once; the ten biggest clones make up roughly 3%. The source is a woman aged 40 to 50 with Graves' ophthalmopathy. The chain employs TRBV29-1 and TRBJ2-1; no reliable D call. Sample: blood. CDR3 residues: CSARRVGSYNEQFF. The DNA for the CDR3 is TGCAGCGCCCGACGGGTAGGATCCTACAATGAGCAGTTCTTC.